Below, 24 T cell receptor beta chains from the same sample are listed, as sequenced in a study of tumor-infiltrating lymphocytes in oesophageal squamous cell carcinoma. MiXCR was run by TCRdb on the PCR reads, yielding one entry per CDR3 protein. Of 20,000 or so distinct CDR3 sequences listed, roughly 40% are singletons. Sequencing was carried out using esophageal tumor tissue. These receptors were obtained from a male donor with esophageal squamous cell carcinoma.

Of note for this clonotype: This may come from a read error, since a much larger clone is one base off. The gene calls are TRBV6-1 and TRBJ2-1; possible D gene TRBD1, 6 bases. The germline V and J ends were trimmed by 3 bases and 10 bases, with 13 bases remaining between them. CDR1 is MNHNS and CDR2 is SASEGT in the germline V gene. The CDR3 is 13 amino acids. In DNA form, the CDR3 reads TGTGCCAGCAGTGACGGACAGAACTACGAGCAGTTCTTC. It translates to CASSDGQNYEQFF.

This clonotype was observed a few times. The V gene is TRBV18, the J gene TRBJ2-1; 8 positions agree with TRBD2. This CDR3 contains 14 residues. V dropped 6 bases and J dropped 6; count of bases not matched to a gene: 7. Germline V gene sequence: CDR1 KGHSH, CDR2 LQKENI. This chain's CDR3 is CASSLGTRGNEQFF. The CDR3 coding sequence is TGTGCCAGCTCCCTTGGGACTAGGGGCAATGAGCAGTTCTTC.

This clonotype was observed a few times. The chain employs TRBV18 and TRBJ2-5; D remains ambiguous. V was trimmed by 5 bases and J by 8 bases, leaving 12 bases between them. The germline gives CDR1 KGHSH, CDR2 LQKENI. This CDR3 is 12 amino acids long. The CDR3 bases are TGTGCCAGCTCAACCCAACTACCTACCCAGTACTTC. Its protein product is CASSTQLPTQYF.

In this sample, this clonotype turned up many times. The chain uses TRBV5-1 and TRBJ2-6; D uncertain. Deletions cut 3 bases from V and 0 bases from J, with 10 bases between. In germline, CDR1 is SGHRS, CDR2 YFSETQ. This CDR3 is 16 amino acids long. The CDR3 loop is CASSSDGYSGANVLTF. Here the CDR3 DNA reads TGCGCCAGCAGCTCCGACGGATACTCTGGGGCCAACGTCCTGACTTTC.

The CDR3 region is CASSLRLRTPRNEQYF. The CDR3 DNA is TGTGCCAGCAGTCTAAGGCTACGGACACCTAGGAATGAGCAGTACTTC. The chain uses TRBV12-3 or TRBV12-4 and TRBJ2-5; D may be TRBD1 (5 bases). The CDR3 extends over 16 amino acids. Between the trimmed V and J ends, which lost 5 bases and 11 bases, there was a span of 27 bases.

This chain uses TRBV20-1 with TRBJ2-3; possible D gene TRBD2, 5 bases. The CDR3 extends over 16 amino acids. With 3 bases removed from V and 2 bases from J, the gap between germline ends came to 18 bases. The germline gives CDR1 DFQATT, CDR2 SNEGSKA (reference sequence). CDR3 loop: CSASPLEGGYTDTQYF. The CDR3 region has the DNA TGCAGTGCTAGCCCCCTAGAGGGCGGCTACACAGATACGCAGTATTTT.

The genes are TRBV7-9 and TRBJ2-6; no clear D. The CDR3 loop spans 15 amino acids. Trimming shortened V by 1 base and J by 1 base, and 5 bases separated the two germline ends. The germline V gene has CDR1 SEHNR and CDR2 FQNEAQ (reference sequence). The CDR3 DNA sequence: TGTGCCAGCAGCTTAGAAAGATCTGGGGCCAACGTCCTGACTTTC. Translation gives CASSLERSGANVLTF.

J is TRBJ2-1 and V is TRBV12-3 or TRBV12-4; 11 nucleotides match TRBD2. The CDR3 consists of 16 residues. The V segment lost 4 bases and the J segment 6 bases; nucleotides outside the gene matches: 8. The CDR3 spells CASSSTSGGPSNEQFF. The CDR3 DNA sequence: TGTGCCAGCAGTTCAACTAGCGGGGGACCTAGCAATGAGCAGTTCTTC.

The gene calls are TRBV27 and TRBJ1-2; D remains ambiguous. The V and J ends lost 8 bases and 2 bases respectively, with 12 bases between them. The germline CDR1 and CDR2 sequences are MNHEY and SMNVEV (reference sequence). The CDR3 totals 13 residues. The CDR3 sequence is CASGLLNNYGYTF. The CDR3 coding sequence is TGTGCCAGCGGCCTCCTGAACAACTATGGCTACACCTTC.

This clonotype appeared many times. This chain joins TRBV5-6 and TRBJ2-3; D is undetermined. CDR3 length equals 11 residues. Deletions cut 2 bases from V and 6 bases from J, with 4 bases between. Looked up from germline, CDR1 is SGHDT and CDR2 is YYEEEE. The CDR3 spells CASSFLDTQYF. DNA for the CDR3: TGTGCCAGCAGCTTTTTGGATACGCAGTATTTT.

This clonotype was counted at least ten times. The chain recombines TRBV12-3 or TRBV12-4 with TRBJ1-3; D is undetermined. The CDR3 is 13 amino acids. Trimming shortened V by 3 bases and J by 0 bases, and 3 bases separated the two germline ends. Written as DNA, the CDR3 is TGTGCCAGCAGTTTGAGCTCTGGAAACACCATATATTTT. It yields the protein CASSLSSGNTIYF.

This clonotype was counted at least ten times. The rearrangement joins TRBV10-1 to TRBJ2-3, with D possibly matching TRBD2 (6 bases). V was cut by 0 bases and J by 7 bases, with 17 bases left in between. The CDR3 length is 16 residues. Per the germline V gene, CDR1 is WNHNN and CDR2 is SYGVQD (reference sequence). The CDR3 DNA sequence: TGCGCCAGCAGTGAGTCGCGGGATTACACAGATCATACGCAGTATTTT. Protein product: CASSESRDYTDHTQYF.

This clonotype was observed a handful of times. This chain links TRBV3-1 with TRBJ2-1, with D possibly matching TRBD1 (6 bases). TRBJ2-7 explains the end of the DNA better; the J call may be wrong. This CDR3 is 12 amino acids long. CDR1 is LGHDT and CDR2 is YNNKEL in the germline V gene (reference sequence). CDR3 DNA: TGTGCCAGCAGCCAAGCAGGGGAGCAGCAGTACTTC. Residues: CASSQAGEQQYF.

This chain joins TRBV2 and TRBJ1-5, with TRBD1 matching 7 bases. With 8 bases clipped from V and 7 bases from J, the junction kept 14 bases outside the gene matches. The CDR3 runs to 15 residues. Germline values: CDR1 SNHLY, CDR2 FYNNEI. The CDR3 DNA sequence: TGTGCCAGCCGCGGACAGGCCCAGGCCGGGCAGCCCCAGCATTTT. Translating gives CASRGQAQAGQPQHF. The variable domain in full, with the rest retrieved from reference TRBV2 and TRBJ1-5, is EPEVTQTPSHQVTQMGQEVILRCVPISNHLYFYWYRQILGQKVEFLVSFYNNEISEKSEIFDDQFSVERPDGSNFTLKIRSTKLEDSAMYFCASRGQAQAGQPQHFGDGTRLSIL.

This clonotype occurred many times. The rearrangement uses TRBV10-3 and TRBJ1-1; D unclear. The CDR3 runs to 14 residues. Germline CDR1 reads ENHRY; CDR2 reads SYGVKD. The V and J ends lost 0 bases and 6 bases respectively, with 11 bases between them. This chain's CDR3 is CAISESGEVAEAFF. DNA for the CDR3: TGTGCCATCAGTGAGTCGGGCGAAGTCGCTGAAGCTTTCTTT.

For this clonotype: This may arise from a read error, as a much more abundant clone is one base away. The chain links TRBV6-6 to TRBJ2-5; 7 nucleotides line up with TRBD1. Germline assignment: CDR1 MNHNY and CDR2 SVGAGI (reference sequence). CDR3 length: 14 amino acids. With 2 bases clipped from V and 11 bases from J, the junction kept 11 bases outside the gene matches. CDR3 bases: TGTGCCAGCAGTTACGAGAGACAGGGCAATGAGCAGTACTTC. Its protein is CASSYERQGNEQYF.

J is TRBJ2-1 and V is TRBV7-8; no clear D. Looked up from germline, CDR1 is SGHVS and CDR2 is FQNEAQ. The length of the CDR3 is 16 residues. The V and J ends lost 4 bases and 12 bases respectively, with 25 bases between them. The CDR3 DNA follows: TGTGCCAGCAGCTCACGCCTAACCTGGCGCACAGATACGCAGTTCTTC. It translates to CASSSRLTWRTDTQFF.

This chain connects TRBV7-6 to TRBJ2-7; D gene ambiguous. The V gene lost 1 base and the J gene lost 6 bases, with 13 bases spanning the gap. The CDR3 contains 14 residues. The germline V gene encodes CDR1 SGHVS and CDR2 FNYEAQ. In DNA form, the CDR3 reads TGTGCCAGCAGCTTAGGGTACGGACGCGGCGAGCAGTACTTC. Encoded protein: CASSLGYGRGEQYF.

This chain connects TRBV18 to TRBJ2-2; the D is unclear. In germline, CDR1 is KGHSH, CDR2 LQKENI. V was trimmed by 4 bases and J by 1 base, leaving 4 bases between them. The CDR3 runs 13 residues. CDR3 bases: TGTGCCAGCTCACTTCAGAACACCGGGGAGCTGTTTTTT. Its protein is CASSLQNTGELFF.

In its sample, this clonotype ranks as medium-sized. The DNA for the CDR3 is TGTGCCAGCAGCTCCCAGGCCTTACTAGCGGGAGTAGCAGATACGCAGTATTTT. Protein sequence: CASSSQALLAGVADTQYF. The V call is TRBV11-1, the J call TRBJ2-3; 11 bases agree with TRBD2. Trimming removed 4 bases from V and 4 bases from J; junction bases left unmatched: 13. The length of the CDR3 is 18 residues. Germline lookup yields CDR1 SGHAT and CDR2 FQDESV (reference sequence).

Of note for this clonotype: Because it lacks the conserved phenylalanine or tryptophan at the end, this CDR3 is likely a read error. The DNA is omitted, as the CDR3 cannot be located on it reliably, and the CDR3 follows TCRdb's listing. The V gene is TRBV5-4, the J gene TRBJ2-1; the DNA was not compared with TRBD2, the D call given in the table. In germline, CDR1 is SGHNT, CDR2 YYREEE (reference sequence). Inclusive of both ends, the CDR3 amounts to 9 amino acids. The CDR3 region is CASRKGLAG.

This clonotype was observed at least ten times. This chain uses TRBV7-8 with TRBJ2-7; D might be TRBD1 or TRBD2, each matching 5 bases. CDR3 length: 15 residues. CDR1 and CDR2 from the germline V gene are SGHVS and FQNEAQ. With 3 bases removed from V and 1 base from J, the gap between germline ends came to 13 bases. The CDR3 loop reads CASSLFQGPSYEQYF. DNA for the CDR3: TGTGCCAGCAGCTTGTTCCAGGGACCTTCCTACGAGCAGTACTTC.

This clonotype has ten or more counts. This chain links TRBV6-6 with TRBJ2-1; D perhaps matches TRBD1 (5 bases). The end of the DNA fits TRBJ2-7 better, so the J call may be wrong. The CDR3 is made up of 14 amino acids. Germline V lookup: CDR1 MNHNY, CDR2 SVGAGI (reference sequence). CDR3 loop: CASSYSTEYYEQYF. In nucleotides, the CDR3 is TGTGCCAGCAGTTACTCGACAGAGTACTACGAGCAGTACTTC.

The rearrangement links TRBV7-2 to TRBJ1-5; TRBD1 is a possible D gene (5 bases). The V gene lost 2 bases and the J gene lost 2 bases, with 19 bases spanning the gap. The V gene's germline CDR1 is SGHTA and CDR2 FQGNSA. The CDR3 is 18 amino acids. The CDR3 region has the DNA TGTGCCAGCAGCTTATTTCGGGGGACGGGGAATGGCAATCAGCCCCAGCATTTT. As protein: CASSLFRGTGNGNQPQHF.